The 29 T cell receptor beta chains listed next were all sequenced from one sample in a study of blood T cell repertoires in COVID-19. TCRdb keeps only in-frame clones here, not all; method: immunoSEQ multiplex PCR. There are around 200,000 clones in the sample; 88% occur only once, and roughly 2.8% lies in the top ten. The sequencing input was PBMCs or T cells enriched from blood (not recorded which). The receptors come from a woman in her twenties or thirties who had recovered from COVID-19.

CDR3 loop: CASTSPWGRMNTEAFF. The CDR3, as DNA: TGTGCCAGTACCTCACCATGGGGGCGGATGAACACTGAAGCTTTCTTT. The chain has TRBV19 and TRBJ1-1, with TRBD1 as a possible D gene (6 bases). The CDR3 length is 16 residues. The germline V gene encodes CDR1 LNHDA and CDR2 SQIVND (reference sequence). V was clipped by 7 bases and J by 0 bases, with 18 bases between them.

A word on this clone: Other DNA variants within this sample encode the same CDR3. The chain couples TRBV7-8 to TRBJ1-6, with D uncertain. Trimming pared 5 bases from V and 7 bases from J, leaving 9 bases between. Germline V gene data show CDR1 as SGHVS and CDR2 as FQNEAQ. The CDR3 is 13 residues long. CDR3 in DNA: TGTGCCAGCAGCCCGGGAGGAAATTCACCCCTCCACTTT. As protein: CASSPGGNSPLHF.

The J gene is TRBJ2-3, the V gene TRBV27; 10 positions match TRBD2. Losses at the gene ends were 0 bases for V and 2 bases for J; bases not matched to a gene: 5. Germline loops: CDR1 MNHEY, CDR2 SMNVEV (reference sequence). The CDR3 consists of 17 residues. In nucleotides, the CDR3 is TGTGCCAGCAGTTTATCTACTAGCGGGGCCTTCACAGATACGCAGTATTTT. Amino acids: CASSLSTSGAFTDTQYF.

The chain uses TRBV3-1 (or the pseudogene TRBV3-2) and TRBJ2-1, with TRBD2 matching over 13 bases. The CDR3 is made up of 11 amino acids. Germline V gene sequence: CDR1 LGHDT, CDR2 YNNKEL (reference sequence). V shed 10 bases and J 15 bases; nucleotides not matched to a gene: 6. The CDR3 region is CATTSGGQTFF. The DNA for the CDR3 is TGTGCCACGACTAGCGGGGGGCAGACGTTCTTC.

This sequence joins TRBV19 and TRBJ1-3; TRBD1 is a possible D gene (5 bases). Trimming cost V 8 bases and J 2 bases, with 16 bases left between them. This CDR3 spans 15 amino acids. Per germline, CDR1 LNHDA and CDR2 SQIVND (reference sequence). In DNA form, the CDR3 reads TGTGCCAGTGAGGAGGGACGTTCGGCTGGAAACACCATATATTTT. Translation: CASEEGRSAGNTIYF.

The chain carries TRBV4-3 and TRBJ1-5; 7 bases are a match to TRBD1. Germline assignment: CDR1 LGHNA and CDR2 YSLEER. The CDR3 spans 16 residues. The J segment lost 5 bases and the V segment lost 4 bases, leaving 11 bases of the junction unmatched. CDR3 in DNA: TGCGCCAGCAGCCTGAATCGTAACAGGGGAGATCAGCCCCAGCATTTT. Amino acid sequence: CASSLNRNRGDQPQHF.

In its sample, this clone was seen many times. The chain combines TRBV4-1 with TRBJ1-1; TRBD1 matches 9 bases. The CDR3 sequence is 18 residues long. V trimming: 4 bases; J trimming: 6 bases; junction bases outside the gene matches: 18. Per the germline V gene, CDR1 is MGHRA and CDR2 is YSYEKL. CDR3 nucleotides: TGCGCCAGCAGCCCCCTATTGCTTACAGGGGGCGCTTCGGCTGAAGCTTTCTTT. As protein: CASSPLLLTGGASAEAFF.

The chain carries TRBV9 and TRBJ2-5, with 8 bases that match TRBD2. The CDR3 extends over 19 amino acids. Germline V gene sequence: CDR1 SGDLS, CDR2 YYNGEE. V gave up 4 bases and J gave up 3 bases; unmatched junction bases: 20. The CDR3 nucleotides are TGTGCCAGCAGCCCATTAACGGGGGGGACGGGACGGTTTAAAGAGACCCAGTACTTC. It codes for CASSPLTGGTGRFKETQYF.

This clone was seen more than once but under ten times. This rearrangement joins TRBV6-6 to TRBJ2-1; TRBD1 matches at 11 bases. The V gene's germline CDR1 is MNHNY and CDR2 SVGAGI (reference sequence). J gave up 5 bases and V 4 bases, and 4 bases lay outside the gene matches. The CDR3 consists of 15 residues. CDR3 sequence (DNA): TGTGCCAGCAGTTCTCGGGACAGGGGGAACAATGAGCAGTTCTTC. This sequence encodes CASSSRDRGNNEQFF.

The V call is TRBV7-2, the J call TRBJ1-3; 8 bases agree with TRBD1. V was pared by 6 bases and J by 4 bases, with 5 bases of the junction left unmatched. The CDR3 runs 14 residues. CDR1 SGHTA and CDR2 FQGNSA come from the germline V gene. Here the CDR3 reads CASSQGALGNTIYF. The CDR3 DNA reads TGTGCCAGCAGTCAGGGGGCGCTGGGAAACACCATATATTTT.

The CDR3 nucleotides read TGCGCCAGCAGCTTGGGGCTAGCGGGGAGGACGCAGTATTTT. It specifies CASSLGLAGRTQYF. The rearrangement links TRBV5-1 to TRBJ2-3; 9 positions agree with TRBD2. The CDR3 contains 14 residues. Germline V gives CDR1 SGHRS, CDR2 YFSETQ. Trimming at V came to 0 bases and at J to 9 bases, leaving 5 bases not matched to a gene.

The chain uses TRBV7-9 and TRBJ2-1; 9 bases are shared with TRBD2. The junction had 6 bases not matched to a gene; V was cut back by 4 bases and J by 5 bases. The CDR3 covers 15 residues. Germline CDR1 and CDR2: SEHNR and FQNEAQ (reference sequence). The CDR3 region has the DNA TGTGCCAGCAGCTCGGGACTAGCTGGCGACAATGAGCAGTTCTTC. Translating it yields CASSSGLAGDNEQFF.

CDR3 sequence (DNA): TGTGCCAGCAGCTTACGGGGGGAGGGCAATGAGCAGTTCTTC. Encoded protein: CASSLRGEGNEQFF. This chain joins TRBV11-3 and TRBJ2-1; 7 bases are a match to TRBD2. The CDR3 loop spans 14 amino acids. CDR1 is SGHNT and CDR2 is YENEEA in the germline V gene. Germline trimming cut 2 bases from V and 6 bases from J; bases unmatched to any gene: 4. Based on the CDR3 plus reference TRBV11-3 and TRBJ2-1, the full variable domain is EAGVVQSPRYKIIEKKQPVAFWCNPISGHNTLYWYLQNLGQGPELLIRYENEEAVDDSQLPKDRFSAERLKGVDSTLKIQPAELGDSAVYLCASSLRGEGNEQFFGPGTRLTVL.

The chain has TRBV5-5 and TRBJ2-5; 9 bases fit TRBD2. Germline V gives CDR1 SGHKS, CDR2 YYEKEE (reference sequence). The CDR3 contains 15 residues. V was pared by 2 bases and J by 4 bases, with 6 bases of the junction left unmatched. CDR3 sequence: CASSFGGGAGETQYF. CDR3 nucleotide sequence: TGTGCCAGCAGCTTCGGCGGGGGGGCCGGAGAGACCCAGTACTTC.

This clone came up once. The chain uses TRBV24-1 and TRBJ2-3; the match to TRBD2 covers 11 bases. Trimming took 9 bases from V and 5 from J; bases not matched to a gene: 15. Germline V lookup: CDR1 KGHDR, CDR2 SFDVKD. CDR3 length: 17 amino acids. The CDR3 loop is CATPRGTGTSGQDTQYF. The DNA of the CDR3 is TGTGCCACCCCGAGGGGCACCGGGACTAGCGGCCAAGATACGCAGTATTTT.

V is TRBV14 and J is TRBJ2-7; no clear D gene. Per the germline V gene, CDR1 is SGHDN and CDR2 is FVKESK. The ends were cut back, 4 bases at V and 5 bases at J, with 9 bases in the middle. This CDR3 has 12 residues. The CDR3 loop reads CASSPQAHEQYF. CDR3 DNA: TGTGCCAGCAGCCCCCAGGCCCACGAGCAGTACTTC. The full variable domain, rest sourced from reference TRBV14 and TRBJ2-7, is EAGVTQFPSHSVIEKGQTVTLRCDPISGHDNLYWYRRVMGKEIKFLLHFVKESKQDESGMPNNRFLAERTGGTYSTLKVQPAELEDSGVYFCASSPQAHEQYFGPGTRLTVT.

The J gene is TRBJ1-1, the V gene TRBV5-1, with no clear D. The germline gives CDR1 SGHRS, CDR2 YFSETQ. Trimming removed 4 bases from V and 1 base from J, with 8 bases in between. This CDR3 contains 13 residues. CDR3: CASSPYGNTEAFF. As DNA, the CDR3 is TGCGCCAGCAGCCCGTACGGGAACACTGAAGCTTTCTTT.

J is TRBJ2-1 and V is TRBV2, with 7 bases aligning to TRBD1. V dropped 2 bases and J dropped 4; count of bases not matched to a gene: 2. The CDR3 covers 14 residues. Germline-derived CDR1 and CDR2 are SNHLY and FYNNEI. CDR3 sequence: CASSEQQGYNEQFF. For the CDR3, the DNA is TGTGCCAGCAGTGAACAACAGGGGTACAATGAGCAGTTCTTC.

This chain joins TRBV5-1 and TRBJ1-2; 8 nucleotides agree with TRBD1. The V and J ends lost 3 bases and 4 bases, in that order; junction bases with no gene match: 2. Per germline, CDR1 SGHRS and CDR2 YFSETQ. The CDR3 runs to 13 residues. DNA of the CDR3: TGCGCCAGCAGCTGGGGACAGGTCTATGGCTACACCTTC. This encodes CASSWGQVYGYTF.

This chain connects TRBV10-2 to TRBJ1-2; 10 positions agree with TRBD1. The CDR3 is made up of 14 amino acids. Germline loops: CDR1 WSHSY, CDR2 SAAADI. V lost 6 bases to trimming and J lost 4 bases; unmatched junction nucleotides: 5. CDR3 residues: CASSGTGDSYGYTF. CDR3 nucleotide sequence: TGCGCCAGCAGCGGGACAGGGGATTCCTATGGCTACACCTTC.

The chain has TRBV7-2 and TRBJ1-5, with D unclear. V lost 3 bases, J lost 4 bases, and 7 bases lay in between. CDR1 is SGHTA, CDR2 FQGNSA, per germline. The CDR3 totals 13 residues. CDR3 sequence: CASSFTVNQPQHF. As DNA, the CDR3 is TGTGCCAGCAGCTTCACAGTAAATCAGCCCCAGCATTTT.

This clone came up many times. The CDR3 is CASSLPGTRAFF. The CDR3 DNA reads as TGTGCCAGCAGCTTACCCGGGACTAGGGCTTTCTTT. This chain connects TRBV5-6 to TRBJ1-1; D possibly corresponds to TRBD1 (5 bases). Trimming pared 2 bases from V and 11 bases from J, leaving 13 bases between. The CDR3 covers 12 residues. The V gene's germline CDR1 is SGHDT and CDR2 YYEEEE.

This clone was observed a single time. The J gene is TRBJ2-1, the V gene TRBV15, with TRBD1 identical over 9 bases. The CDR3 is made up of 15 amino acids. The J segment lost 6 bases and the V segment lost 2 bases, leaving 5 bases of the junction unmatched. The germline V gene has CDR1 LNHNV and CDR2 YYDKDF (reference sequence). CDR3 sequence (DNA): TGTGCCACCAGCAGACCCGGGACAGGGTTCAATGAGCAGTTCTTC. It yields the protein CATSRPGTGFNEQFF.

The chain couples TRBV4-3 to TRBJ1-2, with 8 nucleotides matching TRBD1. Germline-derived CDR1 and CDR2 are LGHNA and YSLEER. CDR3 size: 14 residues. V was pared by 3 bases and J by 7 bases, with 7 bases of the junction left unmatched. The CDR3 protein is CASSHPDRVRGYTF. In nucleotides, the CDR3 is TGCGCCAGCAGCCACCCGGACAGGGTCCGTGGCTACACCTTC.

The rearrangement links TRBV7-9 to TRBJ1-4; perhaps TRBD1 as D (6 bases). Germline values: CDR1 SEHNR, CDR2 FQNEAQ (reference sequence). CDR3 size: 17 residues. The ends were cut back, 4 bases at V and 3 bases at J, with 18 bases in the middle. The CDR3 loop reads CASSSWDIPGANEKLFF. In DNA, the CDR3 is TGTGCCAGCAGCTCCTGGGACATCCCAGGAGCTAATGAAAAACTGTTTTTT.

The chain combines TRBV5-6 with TRBJ1-2; D remains unclear. V shed 0 bases and J shed 2 bases, with 8 bases lying between them. The CDR3 loop spans 14 amino acids. Germline V gives CDR1 SGHDT, CDR2 YYEEEE. CDR3 coding DNA: TGTGCCAGCAGCTTGGGGCAGGTGAACTATGGCTACACCTTC. Its translation: CASSLGQVNYGYTF. Using reference TRBV5-6 and TRBJ1-2 for the parts outside the CDR3, the full variable domain is DAGVTQSPTHLIKTRGQQVTLRCSPKSGHDTVSWYQQALGQGPQFIFQYYEEEERQRGNFPDRFSGHQFPNYSSELNVNALLLGDSALYLCASSLGQVNYGYTFGSGTRLTVV.

The genes are TRBV6-2 or TRBV6-3 and TRBJ1-1; the D is unclear. CDR1 and CDR2 from the germline V gene are MNHEY and SVGEGT. The V end was cut by 4 bases, the J end by 1 base, with 7 bases between. The CDR3 length is 13 residues. The DNA for the CDR3 is TGTGCCAGCAGTTTCCAGAAGAACACTGAAGCTTTCTTT. Translating it yields CASSFQKNTEAFF.

On this clone: At the DNA level, this CDR3 is encoded by other sequences in the same sample as well. This chain joins TRBV6-5 and TRBJ1-2, with TRBD1 as a possible D gene (6 bases). The CDR3 sequence is 13 residues long. The germline CDR1 and CDR2 sequences are MNHEY and SVGAGI. The V end was cut by 6 bases, the J end by 2 bases, with 10 bases between. CDR3: CASRRGGNYGYTF. CDR3 nucleotides: TGTGCCAGCAGGAGGGGGGGCAACTATGGCTACACCTTC.

V gene TRBV27 combines with J gene TRBJ1-5; D call uncertain. Germline V gene sequence: CDR1 MNHEY, CDR2 SMNVEV (reference sequence). V was shortened by 6 bases and J by 4 bases, with 10 bases between the two germline ends. This CDR3 is built from 13 residues. Written as DNA, the CDR3 is TGTGCCAGCAGGCCGACAATAAATCAGCCCCAGCATTTT. Its protein is CASRPTINQPQHF.